This TCR beta chain was recorded in a study of T-cell reconstitution after alpha-beta-depleted transplantation in children. The study, taken as a whole, reports: At one year after transplant, newly produced T cells mostly accounted for T-cell counts and diversity. Two months or so post-transplant, alpha-beta T cells reportedly derived from several hundred expanded graft clones. TCRbeta diversity was high at day 60 in some patients (a result of surviving recipient T cells and thymic progenitors).

Per the germline V gene, CDR1 is MNHEY and CDR2 is SMNVEV (reference sequence). CDR3 size: 14 residues. V was clipped by 5 bases and J by 1 base, with 11 bases between them. Unique molecular identifiers were built into the TCRbeta library. A single record per CDR3 protein comes from TCRdb applying MiXCR to the PCR reads. The sample carries hundreds of thousands of distinct CDR3 sequences, approximately 10% recorded once. This clonotype was seen many times. The antigen remains undetermined. The chain uses TRBV27 and TRBJ1-1; D might be TRBD1 (5 bases). The sequencing here drew on peripheral blood, taken 180 days after TCRalphabeta/CD19-depleted stem cell transplant. The receptor comes from a male patient aged 2-15 years who had a stem cell transplant for chronic granulomatous disease, so the T cells may come from the graft donor. CDR3 loop: CASSPTQGNTEAFF. For the CDR3, the DNA is TGTGCCAGCAGTCCCACGCAGGGGAACACTGAAGCTTTCTTT.